Below, one T cell receptor beta chain is given with its context. The target antigen is unknown. V was pared by 4 bases and J by 8 bases, with 8 bases of the junction left unmatched. Germline CDR1 SGDLS, CDR2 YYNGEE. This CDR3 contains 15 residues. Method: immunoSEQ multiplex PCR; TCRdb's copy keeps in-frame clones and lacks some. In the table there are 15,000 to 20,000 clones, over 65% of which are singletons. The data were obtained in a study of T cell clonotyping in hematopoietic cell transplantation. Study observations and caveats: Few recipient clonotypes overlapped donors; over 95% were de novo at given depth.

The rearrangement links TRBV9 to TRBJ2-1, with 11 bases that match TRBD2. The material sequenced was PBMCs, taken 100 days after allogeneic stem cell transplant. The sequence came from a male patient between 55 and 70 years old who had an allogeneic stem cell transplant from a related donor, so the T cells may come from the graft donor. Some clones in this sample may be carry-over from other donors' samples. The CDR3 sequence: CASSLPTSGVDEQFF. The CDR3 bases are TGTGCCAGCAGCCTACCGACTAGCGGGGTCGATGAGCAGTTCTTC.